The 8 T cell receptor beta chains presented below share a single source sample, sequenced in a study of blood T cell repertoires in COVID-19 (dated by TCRdb to between 2020 and 2021). To prepare the library, the immunoSEQ multiplex PCR assay was applied. This immuneACCESS table, as held by TCRdb, lists in-frame sequences with V and J called but not all clones. Of the missing ones, under half trace to an unresolved V gene in checked studies; the others have no known cause. Recorded for this sample are approximately 450,000 clones; roughly nine tenths of them occurred a single time. The top ten clonotypes cover roughly 1.1% of the sample. Sequencing was carried out using PBMCs or T cells enriched from blood (not recorded which). The receptors were sampled from a young man who had recovered from COVID-19.

The CDR3 loop reads CSVVWLAGGHSSYEQYF. The CDR3, as DNA: TGCAGCGTTGTTTGGCTAGCGGGAGGCCACAGCTCCTACGAGCAGTACTTC. V and J are TRBV29-1 and TRBJ2-7; 11 bases are shared with TRBD2. Germline V CDR1 and CDR2: SQVTM, ANQGSEA. V trimming: 4 bases; J trimming: 0 bases; junction bases outside the gene matches: 11. The CDR3 has 17 residues.

This clone has only a few counts. The rearrangement links TRBV27 to TRBJ2-7, with 8 bases identical to TRBD1. The germline V gene encodes CDR1 MNHEY and CDR2 SMNVEV (reference sequence). This CDR3 has 14 amino acids. With 6 bases clipped from V and 1 base from J, the junction kept 5 bases outside the gene matches. DNA for the CDR3: TGTGCCAGCAGGACTAGACAGGGGTCCTACGAGCAGTACTTC. Amino acids: CASRTRQGSYEQYF.

The chain recombines TRBV19 with TRBJ1-5; D not resolved. Germline lookup yields CDR1 LNHDA and CDR2 SQIVND (reference sequence). The V gene lost 3 bases and the J gene lost 11 bases, with 14 bases spanning the gap. The CDR3 contains 13 residues. The CDR3 region is CASSISGPQSQHF. CDR3 in DNA: TGTGCCAGTAGTATTTCCGGTCCGCAATCCCAGCATTTT.

In nucleotides, the CDR3 is TGTGCCAGCAGTTACCTCTCGGGGACTGAAGCTTTCTTT. Translation gives CASSYLSGTEAFF. The chain joins TRBV6-2 or TRBV6-3 to TRBJ1-1, with no clear D. V was trimmed by 2 bases and J by 5 bases, leaving 9 bases between them. The CDR3 has 13 residues. Germline V gene sequence: CDR1 MNHEY, CDR2 SVGEGT.

The chain combines TRBV24-1 with TRBJ2-3; 11 bases align to TRBD2. The CDR3 extends over 17 amino acids. Germline V CDR1 and CDR2: KGHDR, SFDVKD. V lost 3 bases to trimming and J lost 6 bases; unmatched junction nucleotides: 10. The CDR3 reads CATSDPGTSGPLDTQYF. CDR3 in DNA: TGTGCCACCAGTGATCCCGGGACTAGCGGTCCTTTGGATACGCAGTATTTT.

This rearrangement joins TRBV4-1 to TRBJ1-3; D ambiguous. The germline V and J ends were trimmed by 2 bases and 0 bases, with 8 bases remaining between them. Germline assignment: CDR1 MGHRA and CDR2 YSYEKL. The CDR3 contains 15 residues. The CDR3 DNA follows: TGCGCCAGCAGCCAATTACACCTCTCTGGAAACACCATATATTTT. This sequence encodes CASSQLHLSGNTIYF.

The CDR3 DNA is TGTGCCAGCAGCAAGACAGGGGATTTCTACAATGAGCAGTTCTTC. Its protein is CASSKTGDFYNEQFF. The J gene is TRBJ2-1, the V gene TRBV5-4, with 8 nucleotides matching TRBD1. The trim removed 4 bases at V and 3 bases at J, leaving 6 bases unmatched. The CDR3 sequence is 15 residues long. Germline V gene sequence: CDR1 SGHNT, CDR2 YYREEE (reference sequence).

This clone was recorded only once. The V call is TRBV19, the J call TRBJ2-1; 8 nucleotides agree with TRBD2. The CDR3 runs 14 residues. CDR1 and CDR2 (germline): LNHDA, SQIVND (reference sequence). After removal of 8 bases from V and 6 bases from J, the junction contained 9 bases not matched to a gene. CDR3 in amino acids: CASAGRAGSNEQFF. The CDR3 DNA reads TGTGCCAGTGCCGGGAGGGCGGGGTCCAATGAGCAGTTCTTC.